The clone carrying this T cell receptor (beta chain) was seen at least ten times. Each CDR3 protein is one row after TCRdb ran MiXCR on the 5' RACE reads. The sample carries under 55,000 distinct CDR3 sequences, less than 8% recorded once. This entry comes from a study of T cells after yellow fever vaccination. Per the germline V gene, CDR1 is LNHNV and CDR2 is YYDKDF (reference sequence). V shed 0 bases and J shed 0 bases, with 8 bases lying between them. This CDR3 has 15 residues. The sample here was CD8+ T cells not binding an NS4B(214-222) dextramer, sorted from PBMCs, taken about 41 days after the first yellow fever vaccination. The source of this sequence is a man younger than 30 who received the YFV17D yellow fever vaccine. The chain links TRBV15 to TRBJ2-5, with D perhaps assigned TRBD1 or TRBD2 (5 bases each). DNA of the CDR3: TGTGCCACCAGCAGAGAGGGGACGTACCAAGAGACCCAGTACTTC. Encoded protein: CATSREGTYQETQYF.